This TCR beta chain was documented in a study of blood T cell repertoires in COVID-19. Turning to the study itself: Donors in the United States, Italy and Spain gave samples during acute or convalescent COVID-19. T cells, B-cell-depleted T cells, or PBMCs provided the cDNA or gDNA that served as material.

CDR1 is LNHDA and CDR2 is SQIVND in the germline V gene (reference sequence). Trimming took 8 bases from V and 6 from J; bases not matched to a gene: 14. The CDR3 consists of 15 residues. The assay was immunoSEQ multiplex PCR, and TCRdb's table has in-frame clones only and misses some. This sample has about 120,000 clones, with around nine tenths found just once. The chain uses TRBV19 and TRBJ2-7, with 9 bases lining up with TRBD2. Sequencing input: peripheral blood. The receptor's source is a woman between 50 and 59 years old with acute or convalescent COVID-19. The CDR3 sequence is CASHTYDGLAFEQYF. The CDR3 bases are TGTGCCAGTCATACCTATGATGGACTAGCGTTCGAGCAGTACTTC.